Reported below is one T cell receptor beta chain. This CDR3 is 13 amino acids long. V lost 4 bases to trimming and J lost 9 bases; unmatched junction nucleotides: 6. Germline values: CDR1 SGHTA, CDR2 FQGTGA. The entry originates in a study of blood T cell repertoires in COVID-19. Clones were sequenced by immunoSEQ multiplex PCR, and TCRdb holds only the in-frame ones, with some missing. The sample lists hundreds of thousands of clones; about 88% were seen once. This sequence originates from a woman aged 55-70 years in a cohort exposed to, infected with or recovered from COVID-19 (not recorded which). Sequencing input: PBMCs or T cells enriched from blood (not recorded which). The chain couples TRBV7-3 to TRBJ2-1; 7 bases line up with TRBD2. In nucleotides, the CDR3 is TGTGCCAGCAGCTCTCGGTCGGGGGGTGAGCAGTTCTTC. Its protein product is CASSSRSGGEQFF.